Listed below are T cell receptor beta chains from one sample, sequenced in a study of blood T cell repertoires in COVID-19. Assay: immunoSEQ multiplex PCR; the TCRdb copy retains only in-frame clones and omits some. The sample carries a few hundred thousand clones, around 86% recorded once. Specimen: PBMCs or T cells enriched from blood (not recorded which). The source of these receptors is a man between 25 and 39 years old in a cohort exposed to, infected with or recovered from COVID-19 (not recorded which). CDR3s include the opening cysteine and the closing phenylalanine or tryptophan.

v_call: TRBV21-1; cdr3_aa: CASSKIPGQGPKDSYNEQFF
v_call: TRBV3-1/TRBV3-2; cdr3_aa: CASSRGTADGYTF
v_call: TRBV27; cdr3_aa: CASSFRQGARGELFF
v_call: TRBV24-1; cdr3_aa: CATSDRRQGRAETQYF
v_call: TRBV4-1; cdr3_aa: CASSQVAGKTRSYEQYF
v_call: TRBV3-1/TRBV3-2; cdr3_aa: CASSQDHGTGWNEQFF
v_call: TRBV9; cdr3_aa: CASSVGQKGAWEQYF
v_call: TRBV21-1; cdr3_aa: CASRQGGITEAFF
v_call: TRBV5-1; cdr3_aa: CASSLVASGYANTGELFF
v_call: TRBV2; cdr3_aa: CASSEEMANYGYTF
v_call: TRBV7-9; cdr3_aa: CASSLDETPSYEQYF
v_call: TRBV6-5; cdr3_aa: CASRQGFINEQFF
v_call: TRBV9; cdr3_aa: CASSVASGAGELFF
v_call: TRBV28; cdr3_aa: CASSLRGYGYTF
v_call: TRBV27; cdr3_aa: CASSPGTYEQYF
v_call: TRBV5-1; cdr3_aa: CASSLVYGGEQYF
v_call: TRBV5-8; cdr3_aa: CASSLSAQGNQPQHF
v_call: TRBV19; cdr3_aa: CASSIPGTGNNEQFF
v_call: TRBV28; cdr3_aa: CASSLFRTGGIGYTF
v_call: TRBV5-8; cdr3_aa: CASISGTDTQYF
v_call: TRBV18; cdr3_aa: CASSPRGGLLGDQYF
v_call: TRBV7-2; cdr3_aa: CASSLGRGLHEQFF
v_call: TRBV2; cdr3_aa: CASSDWPSQDGELFF
v_call: TRBV3-1/TRBV3-2; cdr3_aa: CASSLKPRGQETQYF
v_call: TRBV28; cdr3_aa: CASLQVADTEAFF
v_call: TRBV6-5; cdr3_aa: CASRPPRVAGEEVF
v_call: TRBV7-8; cdr3_aa: CASSHPDRGNYEQYF
v_call: TRBV4-2; cdr3_aa: CASSQVEGTNSPLHF
v_call: TRBV28; cdr3_aa: CASRSGTGSGNTIYF
v_call: TRBV5-1; cdr3_aa: CASSMESGTEQFF
v_call: TRBV28; cdr3_aa: CASSLPGTGVTVNTEAFF
v_call: TRBV13; cdr3_aa: CASSQTGGPASYEQYF
v_call: TRBV7-6; cdr3_aa: CASSLGTPNIFNEKLFF
v_call: TRBV6-4; cdr3_aa: CASSESPGSQPQHF
v_call: TRBV27; cdr3_aa: CASSFKGLAGPQETQYF
v_call: TRBV3-1/TRBV3-2; cdr3_aa: CASSQNWGGGTEAFF
v_call: TRBV13; cdr3_aa: CASSFRGSTNEKLFF
v_call: TRBV20-1; cdr3_aa: CSATDRIIQETQYF
v_call: TRBV9; cdr3_aa: CASSVEGQGTPQHF
v_call: TRBV3-1/TRBV3-2; cdr3_aa: CATISGASGADTQYF
v_call: TRBV7-2; cdr3_aa: CASSFPLFSYEQYF
v_call: TRBV19; cdr3_aa: CASSSGAGKKPQHF
v_call: TRBV11-3; cdr3_aa: CASSLGGTSGSYQETQYF
v_call: TRBV6-2/TRBV6-3; cdr3_aa: CASSYLPGQEDSYNSPLHF
v_call: TRBV5-1; cdr3_aa: CASSLVSGLANNVDEQYF
v_call: TRBV14; cdr3_aa: CASSLDSLNTEAFF
v_call: TRBV24-1; cdr3_aa: CATSDPSGQPNEQFF
v_call: TRBV6-4; cdr3_aa: CASSEDYSNQPQHF
v_call: TRBV19; cdr3_aa: CASSDSPHIQNQPQHF
v_call: TRBV5-5; cdr3_aa: CASSSTDRGNLDTQYF